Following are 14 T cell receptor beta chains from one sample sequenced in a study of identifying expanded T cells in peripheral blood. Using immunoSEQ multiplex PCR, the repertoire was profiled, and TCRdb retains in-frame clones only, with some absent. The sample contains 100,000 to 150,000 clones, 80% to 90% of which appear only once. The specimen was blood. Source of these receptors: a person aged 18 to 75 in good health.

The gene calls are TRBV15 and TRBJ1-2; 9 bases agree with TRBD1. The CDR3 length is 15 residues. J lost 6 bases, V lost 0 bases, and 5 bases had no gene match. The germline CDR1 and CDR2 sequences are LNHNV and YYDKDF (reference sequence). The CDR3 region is CATSRDYRDRDGYTF. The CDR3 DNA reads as TGTGCCACCAGCAGAGATTATAGGGACAGGGATGGCTACACCTTC.

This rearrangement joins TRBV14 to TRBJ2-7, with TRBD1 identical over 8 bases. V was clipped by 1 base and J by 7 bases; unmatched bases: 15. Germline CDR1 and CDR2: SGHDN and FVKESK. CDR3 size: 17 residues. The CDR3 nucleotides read TGTGCCAGCAGCCAAGGTGGGCCTTGGACAGGGAATTTAGAGCAGTACTTC. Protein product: CASSQGGPWTGNLEQYF.

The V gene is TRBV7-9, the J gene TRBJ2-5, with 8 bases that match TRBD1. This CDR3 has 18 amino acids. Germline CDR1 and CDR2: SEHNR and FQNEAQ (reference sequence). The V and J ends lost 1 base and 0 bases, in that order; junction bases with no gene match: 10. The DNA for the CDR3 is TGTGCCAGCAGCTTAGATAAAGGGGACAGGCGAAACCAAGAGACCCAGTACTTC. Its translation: CASSLDKGDRRNQETQYF. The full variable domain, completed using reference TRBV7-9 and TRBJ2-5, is DTGVSQNPRHKITKRGQNVTFRCDPISEHNRLYWYRQTLGQGPEFLTYFQNEAQLEKSRLLSDRFSAERPKGSFSTLEIQRTEQGDSAMYLCASSLDKGDRRNQETQYFGPGTRLLVL.

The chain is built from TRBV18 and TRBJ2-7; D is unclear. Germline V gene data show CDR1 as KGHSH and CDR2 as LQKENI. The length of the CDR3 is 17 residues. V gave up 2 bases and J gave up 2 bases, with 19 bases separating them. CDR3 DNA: TGTGCCAGCTCACCAAATACGATTTTTGGATCCACCTACGAGCAGTACTTC. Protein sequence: CASSPNTIFGSTYEQYF.

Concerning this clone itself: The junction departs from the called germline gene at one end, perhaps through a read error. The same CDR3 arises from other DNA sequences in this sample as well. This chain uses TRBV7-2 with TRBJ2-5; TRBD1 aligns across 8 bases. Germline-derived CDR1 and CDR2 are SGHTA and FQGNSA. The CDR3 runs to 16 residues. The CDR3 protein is CASSRSSGQGTETQYF. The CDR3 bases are TGCGCCAGCAGCCGATCTTCCGGACAGGGAACAGAGACCCAGTACTTC.

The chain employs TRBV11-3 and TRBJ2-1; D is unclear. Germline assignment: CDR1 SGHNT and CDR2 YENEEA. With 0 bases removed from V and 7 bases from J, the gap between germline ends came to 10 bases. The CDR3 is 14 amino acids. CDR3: CASSLDDSVNEQFF. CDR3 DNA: TGTGCCAGCAGCTTAGATGACTCGGTGAATGAGCAGTTCTTC.

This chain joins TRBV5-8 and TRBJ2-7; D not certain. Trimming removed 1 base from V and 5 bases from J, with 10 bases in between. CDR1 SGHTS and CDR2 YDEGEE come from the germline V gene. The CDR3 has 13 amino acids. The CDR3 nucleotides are TGTGCCAGCAGCTTGCCCCCCGGCAACGAGCAGTACTTC. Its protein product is CASSLPPGNEQYF.

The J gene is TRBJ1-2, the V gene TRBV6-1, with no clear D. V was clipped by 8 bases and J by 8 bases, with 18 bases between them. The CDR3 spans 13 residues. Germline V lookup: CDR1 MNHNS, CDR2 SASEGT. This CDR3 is CASHPAARAGYTF. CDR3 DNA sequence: TGTGCCAGCCACCCTGCGGCGCGGGCAGGCTACACCTTC.

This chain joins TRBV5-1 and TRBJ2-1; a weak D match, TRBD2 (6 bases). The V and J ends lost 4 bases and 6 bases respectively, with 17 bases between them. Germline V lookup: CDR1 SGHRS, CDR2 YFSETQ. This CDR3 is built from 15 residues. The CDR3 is CASSPGGPPRNEQFF. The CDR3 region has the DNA TGCGCCAGCAGCCCCGGAGGGCCTCCTCGCAATGAGCAGTTCTTC.

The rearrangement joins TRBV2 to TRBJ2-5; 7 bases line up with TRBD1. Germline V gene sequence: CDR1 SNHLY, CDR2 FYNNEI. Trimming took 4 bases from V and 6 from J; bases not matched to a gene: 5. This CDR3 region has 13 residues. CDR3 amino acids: CASSVDREKTQYF. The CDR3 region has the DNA TGTGCCAGCAGTGTTGACAGGGAGAAGACCCAGTACTTC.

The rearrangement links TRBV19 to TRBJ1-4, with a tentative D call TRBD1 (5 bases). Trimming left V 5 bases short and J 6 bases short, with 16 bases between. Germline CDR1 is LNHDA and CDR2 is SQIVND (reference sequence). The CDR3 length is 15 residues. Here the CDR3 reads CASSGGVKGDEKLFF. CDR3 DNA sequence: TGTGCCAGTAGTGGCGGCGTCAAAGGGGATGAAAAACTGTTTTTT.

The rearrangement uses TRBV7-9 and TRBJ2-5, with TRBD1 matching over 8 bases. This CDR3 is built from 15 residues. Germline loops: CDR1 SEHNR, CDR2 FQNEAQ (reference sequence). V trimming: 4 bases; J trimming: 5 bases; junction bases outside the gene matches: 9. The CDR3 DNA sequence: TGTGCCAGCAGCTCTCCAGGGGGCGCGGGGGAGACCCAGTACTTC. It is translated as CASSSPGGAGETQYF.

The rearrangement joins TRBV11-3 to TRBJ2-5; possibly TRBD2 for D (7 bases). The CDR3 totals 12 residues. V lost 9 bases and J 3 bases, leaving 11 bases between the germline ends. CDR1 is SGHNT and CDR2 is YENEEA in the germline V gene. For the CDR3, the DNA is TGTGCCAGTGAGGGGGGGGAAGAGACCCAGTACTTC. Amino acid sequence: CASEGGEETQYF. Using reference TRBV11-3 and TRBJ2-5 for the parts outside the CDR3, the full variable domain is EAGVVQSPRYKIIEKKQPVAFWCNPISGHNTLYWYLQNLGQGPELLIRYENEEAVDDSQLPKDRFSAERLKGVDSTLKIQPAELGDSAVYLCASEGGEETQYFGPGTRLLVL.

CDR3 region: CASSFPSHYGYTF. As DNA, the CDR3 is TGTGCCAGCAGTTTCCCGAGCCACTATGGCTACACCTTC. The chain carries TRBV6-4 and TRBJ1-2; no reliable D call. The CDR3 totals 13 residues. V lost 5 bases and J 3 bases, leaving 10 bases between the germline ends. Germline CDR1 and CDR2: MRHNA and SNTAGT.